Presented here are 26 T cell receptor beta chains from one specimen sequenced in a study of chemoradiotherapy in HPV16-positive cancers. Data came from immunoSEQ multiplex PCR; TCRdb stores just in-frame clones and leaves some out. This sample has about 9,200 clones, with approximately 80% found just once. The sample here was taken from a patient who underwent chemoradiotherapy. The receptors originated from a human donor with HPV-associated anogenital cancer.

The chain recombines TRBV4-2 with TRBJ1-6, with D perhaps matching TRBD1 (6 bases). Per germline, CDR1 LGHNA and CDR2 YNFKEQ. There are 16 residues in the CDR3. Trimming cost V 1 base and J 7 bases, with 14 bases left between them. The CDR3 sequence: CASSQGSDRYNSPLHF. DNA for the CDR3: TGTGCCAGCAGCCAAGGAAGCGACAGGTACAATTCACCCCTCCACTTT.

The chain combines TRBV9 with TRBJ1-2; 7 nucleotides match TRBD1. From germline, CDR1 is SGDLS and CDR2 YYNGEE. This CDR3 spans 15 amino acids. The trim removed 4 bases at V and 4 bases at J, leaving 10 bases unmatched. CDR3 sequence: CASSPTPTGSYGYTF. The CDR3 DNA is TGTGCCAGCAGCCCTACCCCGACAGGGTCCTATGGCTACACCTTC.

The rearrangement uses TRBV30 and TRBJ1-1; D perhaps matches TRBD1 (6 bases). The germline V gene has CDR1 GTSNPN and CDR2 SVGIG (reference sequence). The CDR3 is 15 amino acids. V was pared by 1 base and J by 1 base, with 13 bases between. CDR3: CAWSGFLTGNTEAFF. Written as DNA, the CDR3 is TGTGCCTGGAGTGGATTCCTGACAGGGAACACTGAAGCTTTCTTT.

This rearrangement joins TRBV18 to TRBJ1-1; D call uncertain. The CDR3 extends over 13 amino acids. CDR1 is KGHSH and CDR2 is LQKENI in the germline V gene. V lost 5 bases and J lost 2, with 9 bases in between. CDR3 nucleotides: TGTGCCAGCTCAACCGGAACTAACACTGAAGCTTTCTTT. Its translation is CASSTGTNTEAFF.

The genes are TRBV5-4 and TRBJ1-5; D remains unclear. CDR3 length equals 15 residues. Per the germline V gene, CDR1 is SGHNT and CDR2 is YYREEE (reference sequence). Trimming cost V 4 bases and J 0 bases, with 11 bases left between them. In DNA, the CDR3 is TGTGCCAGCAGCCGAGGGCCCGATAGCAATCAGCCCCAGCATTTT. It codes for CASSRGPDSNQPQHF.

CDR3 DNA sequence: TGTGCCAGCTCACCACCAAACGCGGGCACTGAAGCTTTCTTT. Protein product: CASSPPNAGTEAFF. This chain joins TRBV18 and TRBJ1-1; D call uncertain. CDR1 and CDR2 from the germline V gene are KGHSH and LQKENI. Between the trimmed V and J ends, which lost 0 bases and 4 bases, there was a span of 9 bases. This CDR3 spans 14 amino acids.

V is TRBV27 and J is TRBJ1-2; 7 bases are a match to TRBD1. The CDR3 is 13 amino acids. Germline trimming cut 2 bases from V and 8 bases from J; bases unmatched to any gene: 5. Per the germline V gene, CDR1 is MNHEY and CDR2 is SMNVEV (reference sequence). In nucleotides, the CDR3 is TGTGCCAGCAGTTTACAACAGGGGAGCGGCTACACCTTC. Its protein product is CASSLQQGSGYTF.

The chain links TRBV7-8 to TRBJ2-7; D unresolved. Germline V gene data show CDR1 as SGHVS and CDR2 as FQNEAQ. The CDR3 length is 15 residues. V dropped 5 bases and J dropped 3 bases, with 17 bases sitting between them. CDR3 region: CASSLRGHYGYEQYF. The DNA of the CDR3 is TGTGCCAGCAGCCTACGAGGCCACTACGGCTACGAGCAGTACTTC.

The chain uses TRBV5-1 and TRBJ2-7; perhaps D is TRBD1 or TRBD2 (5 bases each). Looked up from germline, CDR1 is SGHRS and CDR2 is YFSETQ. Between the trimmed V and J ends, which lost 0 bases and 3 bases, there was a span of 13 bases. The CDR3 is 15 residues long. For the CDR3, the DNA is TGCGCCAGCAGCTTGGCGGGGCAGGGCGACTACGAGCAGTACTTC. It is translated as CASSLAGQGDYEQYF.

This clone was recorded a few times. The V and J genes are TRBV19 and TRBJ1-5; maybe TRBD1 (6 bases). V lost 5 bases, J lost 4 bases, and 9 bases lay in between. This CDR3 has 13 residues. The germline gives CDR1 LNHDA, CDR2 SQIVND (reference sequence). In nucleotides, the CDR3 is TGTGCCAGTAGTTTACAGGGAAATCAGCCCCAGCATTTT. It yields the protein CASSLQGNQPQHF.

Here the CDR3 reads CASSVGSGGGYSPLHF. In DNA form, the CDR3 reads TGTGCCAGCAGCGTAGGTTCAGGGGGCGGCTATTCACCCCTCCACTTT. This chain joins TRBV9 and TRBJ1-6, with TRBD1 matching 8 bases. The CDR3 is 16 residues long. With 0 bases clipped from V and 8 bases from J, the junction kept 7 bases outside the gene matches. The V gene's germline CDR1 is SGDLS and CDR2 YYNGEE.

This CDR3 reads CASSQDLGGEDGYTF. As DNA, the CDR3 is TGCGCCAGCAGCCAAGATCTAGGAGGGGAGGATGGCTACACCTTC. The chain joins TRBV4-3 to TRBJ1-2, with D maybe TRBD1 (5 bases). Germline V lookup: CDR1 LGHNA, CDR2 YSLEER. This CDR3 comprises 15 residues. V lost 0 bases and J lost 6, with 14 bases in between.

This chain connects TRBV5-3 to TRBJ2-5; 7 bases map to TRBD1. TRBV5-3 qualifies as an ORF whose function is uncertain. Unmatched junction bases numbered 6, after V lost 0 bases and J lost 4 bases. The length of the CDR3 is 15 residues. The CDR3 sequence is CARSLARTGGETQYF. CDR3 coding DNA: TGTGCCAGAAGCTTGGCCCGGACAGGAGGAGAGACCCAGTACTTC.

This clone was seen once. V usage is TRBV5-4 and J usage is TRBJ1-3; TRBD1 is a possible D gene (6 bases). Germline V gene lookup returns CDR1 SGHNT and CDR2 YYREEE (reference sequence). V was trimmed by 4 bases and J by 0 bases, leaving 14 bases between them. The CDR3 has 16 residues. CDR3 nucleotides: TGTGCCAGCAGCCCAGCGGACAGCCGCTCTGGAAACACCATATATTTT. It translates to CASSPADSRSGNTIYF.

The V gene is TRBV6-5, the J gene TRBJ2-7; weak D call: TRBD1 (6 bases). The length of the CDR3 is 15 residues. Trimming cost V 4 bases and J 0 bases, with 13 bases left between them. From germline, CDR1 is MNHEY and CDR2 SVGAGI. The chain's CDR3 is CASSSSGVLSYEQYF. In DNA form, the CDR3 reads TGTGCCAGCAGTTCATCAGGGGTCCTCTCCTACGAGCAGTACTTC.

V and J are TRBV7-9 and TRBJ1-1; the D gene is possibly TRBD1 (5 bases). The CDR3 extends over 14 amino acids. Trimming pared 5 bases from V and 7 bases from J, leaving 17 bases between. CDR1 and CDR2 from the germline V gene are SEHNR and FQNEAQ (reference sequence). CDR3 DNA: TGTGCCAGCAGCGGCCGGGGTGGGGGGAGTGAAGCTTTCTTT. This translates into CASSGRGGGSEAFF.

This chain uses TRBV6-4 with TRBJ2-3; 10 positions match TRBD2. V lost 2 bases and J lost 5; bases outside the gene matches: 16. The CDR3 runs to 19 residues. CDR1 and CDR2 from the germline V gene are MRHNA and SNTAGT. Written as DNA, the CDR3 is TGTGCCAGCAGTGACGTTTTTCCGATACTAGCGGGGAGCCGAGATACGCAGTATTTT. Its translation: CASSDVFPILAGSRDTQYF.

The CDR3 nucleotides read TGTGCCAGCAGCTTAAGGCAGGGAGGCACAGATACGCAGTATTTT. This gives the protein CASSLRQGGTDTQYF. The chain uses TRBV7-3 and TRBJ2-3, with D perhaps matching TRBD1 or TRBD2 (5 bases each). With 1 base removed from V and 1 base from J, the gap between germline ends came to 9 bases. Germline loops: CDR1 SGHTA, CDR2 FQGTGA. This CDR3 contains 15 residues. Looking up the rest from reference TRBV7-3 and TRBJ2-3 gives the full variable domain: GAGVSQTPSNKVTEKGKYVELRCDPISGHTALYWYRQSLGQGPEFLIYFQGTGAADDSGLPNDRFFAVRPEGSVSTLKIQRTERGDSAVYLCASSLRQGGTDTQYFGPGTRLTVL.

The chain uses TRBV27 and TRBJ1-6; 7 nucleotides match TRBD1. The CDR3 is 15 residues long. J was trimmed by 6 bases and V by 4 bases; bases with no gene match: 6. Per the germline V gene, CDR1 is MNHEY and CDR2 is SMNVEV (reference sequence). The CDR3 DNA reads as TGTGCCAGCAGTTCCGACAGGGCCGGTAATTCACCCCTCCACTTT. The encoded protein is CASSSDRAGNSPLHF.

The chain uses TRBV4-1 and TRBJ2-7, with 11 bases matching TRBD1. The germline V gene has CDR1 MGHRA and CDR2 YSYEKL. Trimming took 1 base from V and 5 from J; bases not matched to a gene: 10. The CDR3 is made up of 17 amino acids. The CDR3 sequence: CASSQVITWTGGDEQYF. The CDR3 nucleotides are TGCGCCAGCAGCCAAGTCATTACCTGGACAGGGGGCGACGAGCAGTACTTC.

This clone was observed once. The chain has TRBV11-2 and TRBJ2-7; D gene uncertain. CDR1 SGHAT and CDR2 FQNNGV come from the germline V gene. The CDR3 spans 14 residues. Deletions cut 1 base from V and 1 base from J, with 8 bases between. The CDR3, as DNA: TGTGCCAGCAGCTTAGCTGGCGCTTCCTACGAGCAGTACTTC. This translates into CASSLAGASYEQYF.

The V gene is TRBV7-2, the J gene TRBJ2-5; D possibly matches TRBD1 or TRBD2 (7 bases each). Per the germline V gene, CDR1 is SGHTA and CDR2 is FQGNSA. CDR3 length equals 15 residues. Trimming pared 7 bases from V and 5 bases from J, leaving 20 bases between. CDR3 region: CASNPRGGAGETQYF. The CDR3 nucleotides are TGTGCCAGCAACCCCAGGGGGGGGGCCGGGGAGACCCAGTACTTC.

The genes are TRBV15 and TRBJ1-5, with unresolved D. V lost 1 base and J 2 bases, leaving 9 bases between the germline ends. Germline V gene sequence: CDR1 LNHNV, CDR2 YYDKDF (reference sequence). CDR3 size: 15 residues. This CDR3 reads CATSRGRPGNQPQHF. CDR3 sequence (DNA): TGTGCCACCAGCAGAGGCCGGCCGGGCAATCAGCCCCAGCATTTT. Full variable domain (rest looked up from reference TRBV15 and TRBJ1-5): DAMVIQNPRYQVTQFGKPVTLSCSQTLNHNVMYWYQQKSSQAPKLLFHYYDKDFNNEADTPDNFQSRRPNTSFCFLDIRSPGLGDTAMYLCATSRGRPGNQPQHFGDGTRLSIL.

This chain uses TRBV27 with TRBJ1-2; D might be TRBD1 (5 bases). Trimming took off 7 bases at V and 2 bases at J, with 14 bases between the two ends. Germline V gene sequence: CDR1 MNHEY, CDR2 SMNVEV (reference sequence). The CDR3 is 14 amino acids. Here the CDR3 DNA reads TGTGCCAGCAAGGCAGGTGGGGGGAACTATGGCTACACCTTC. This translates into CASKAGGGNYGYTF.

The chain couples TRBV9 to TRBJ2-5; D uncertain. Germline-derived CDR1 and CDR2 are SGDLS and YYNGEE. Between the trimmed V and J ends, which lost 4 bases and 5 bases, there was a span of 12 bases. The CDR3 contains 13 residues. CDR3 coding DNA: TGTGCCAGCAGCAGGACCCCTTGGGAGACCCAGTACTTC. Translated, it gives CASSRTPWETQYF.

This clone has only a few counts. The V call is TRBV6-5, the J call TRBJ2-5; D might be TRBD1 (5 bases). The germline V gene encodes CDR1 MNHEY and CDR2 SVGAGI. This CDR3 contains 11 residues. Trimming removed 4 bases at V and 5 bases at J, with 5 bases between. In DNA, the CDR3 is TGTGCCAGCAGTTCAGGGGAGACCCAGTACTTC. Translated, it gives CASSSGETQYF.